This TCR beta chain was retrieved from a study of T cell repertoires in Merkel cell carcinoma (dated 2019 in TCRdb). Study-level background: Patients who had received intralesional immunotherapy or systemic immune checkpoint blockade ahead of the biopsy were left out. The MCPyV-specific clonotypes were initially defined from expanded tumor-infiltrating lymphocytes through tetramer sorting, cloning and paired TCR sequencing. To be included, a participant needed a diagnosis of MCPyV-positive Merkel cell carcinoma and tumor-infiltrating lymphocytes that had been successfully expanded in vitro. What the work shows at the level of the full study, not this receptor alone: Normal tissue biopsies were not studied.

The germline V gene encodes CDR1 KGHDR and CDR2 SFDVKD. V and J are trimmed by 3 bases and 3 bases, and the gene matches miss 2 bases of the junction. Including the terminal cysteine and phenylalanine, the CDR3 comprises 16 residues. The retained sequence is limited to the CDR3, 48 bases, with the frame set at the first base. As for this clone: The specificity of this receptor is unknown. No per-base quality is available; no much larger clone lies one base away.

Biopsy-confirmed MCPyV-positive Merkel cell carcinoma was present in the study subjects, and positive serum antibodies to T-antigen were found in every subject. Genomic DNA was extracted from about 6 adjacent 10-micron frozen tumor sections without any cell sorting or culture. Roughly 5 x 5 x 5 mm of tumor biopsy tissue was frozen in optimal cutting temperature compound. In the frozen biopsy, scout sections stained with hematoxylin and eosin confirmed plenty of Merkel cell carcinoma along with infiltrating cells. The immunoSEQ assay was used for TRB CDR3 sequencing and data processing of tumor genomic DNA. TCRdb retrieved this table from immuneACCESS and kept in-frame rearrangements only. Not all clones are present; in checked studies, unresolved V genes account for under half, and no reason is known for the remainder. This sample has about 14,000 clones in its table, and roughly four fifths of those were observed once. The ten largest clones represent roughly a sixth of the sample.

Recombination connected TRBV24-1 to TRBJ2-2; TRBD2 matches 11 bases in the middle. Sequencing was done on a sample of tumor tissue. This TCR was sampled from an adult with Merkel cell carcinoma. The bases read TGTGCCACCAGTGATCGACTAGCGGGATACACCGGGGAGCTGTTTTTT. Protein translation: CATSDRLAGYTGELFF.